Below are 20 T cell receptor beta chains sequenced from a single sample in a study of early T cells in non-severe SARS-CoV-2 infection (dated by TCRdb to the early 2020s). Receptors were amplified or captured by 5' RACE. Instrument used: NextSeq 500. Using fastp at Q25 and MiXCR, TCRdb reprocessed the public reads and kept productive beta chains. CDR3 protein duplicates are merged, each entry listing the most common genes and DNA. Present in this sample are roughly 55,000 distinct CDR3 sequences, more than 13% of which were seen just once. Jointly, the top ten make up about 9% of the sample. The sequencing here drew on whole blood, taken at baseline. These receptors were taken from an adult who was a healthcare worker with PCR-confirmed SARS-CoV-2 infection or an uninfected control (not recorded which).

A few counts support this clonotype. The chain carries TRBV7-9 and TRBJ1-5, with D possibly matching TRBD1 (5 bases). The length of the CDR3 is 14 residues. V was shortened by 5 bases and J by 4 bases, with 12 bases between the two germline ends. The germline V gene encodes CDR1 SEHNR and CDR2 FQNEAQ (reference sequence). The CDR3 DNA reads TGTGCCAGCAGCCCGCCAGGGTTTAATCAGCCCCAGCATTTT. Protein sequence: CASSPPGFNQPQHF.

V and J are TRBV5-5 and TRBJ2-3; TRBD2 aligns across 7 bases. The germline V gene has CDR1 SGHKS and CDR2 YYEKEE (reference sequence). The J segment lost 0 bases and the V segment lost 4 bases, leaving 8 bases of the junction unmatched. The CDR3 extends over 16 amino acids. The DNA of the CDR3 is TGTGCCAGCAGCCTCGTAGCGGGCGGTAGCACAGATACGCAGTATTTT. This encodes CASSLVAGGSTDTQYF.

This chain uses TRBV29-1 with TRBJ2-3; tentatively, D is TRBD2 (6 bases). CDR1 SQVTM and CDR2 ANQGSEA come from the germline V gene. V was pared by 7 bases and J by 1 base, with 12 bases between. This CDR3 is 13 amino acids long. CDR3 sequence reads: CSGSSGGTDTQYF. The DNA for the CDR3 is TGCAGCGGGAGTAGCGGCGGCACAGATACGCAGTATTTT.

This clonotype came up many times. This chain uses TRBV20-1 with TRBJ1-1, with 7 bases aligning to TRBD1. Trimming removed 6 bases from V and 5 bases from J; junction bases left unmatched: 6. CDR1 DFQATT and CDR2 SNEGSKA come from the germline V gene (reference sequence). The CDR3 extends over 12 amino acids. The CDR3: CSARQGGTEAFF. The CDR3 DNA reads TGCAGTGCCCGTCAGGGGGGGACTGAAGCTTTCTTT.

The chain carries TRBV10-3 and TRBJ1-3; D remains ambiguous. Germline loops: CDR1 ENHRY, CDR2 SYGVKD. The CDR3 consists of 14 residues. V dropped 7 bases and J dropped 0 bases, with 10 bases sitting between them. CDR3 residues: CAINQDPSGNTIYF. CDR3 in DNA: TGTGCCATCAATCAAGATCCCTCTGGAAACACCATATATTTT.

A few counts support this clonotype. The junction and the germline gene differ at one end; a read error may be behind it. This chain links TRBV4-1 with TRBJ2-4; a possible D gene is TRBD1 (5 bases). CDR3 length equals 13 residues. CDR1 and CDR2 from the germline V gene are MGHRA and YSYEKL. CDR3 nucleotides: TGCGCCAGCAGCCAAGGGGCCGCCAGGGCCCCCTTCTTC. Translating it yields CASSQGAARAPFF.

The rearrangement links TRBV5-1 to TRBJ2-1; maybe TRBD1 (6 bases). Trimming removed 4 bases at V and 7 bases at J, with 12 bases between. This CDR3 is built from 13 residues. The germline V gene has CDR1 SGHRS and CDR2 YFSETQ. The CDR3 DNA is TGCGCCAGCAGCATCGACAGGTTTAATGAGCAGTTCTTC. This encodes CASSIDRFNEQFF.

The chain is built from TRBV6-2 or TRBV6-3 and TRBJ2-7; 8 bases line up with TRBD1. This CDR3 has 16 amino acids. V lost 5 bases to trimming and J lost 2 bases; unmatched junction nucleotides: 11. In germline, CDR1 is MNHEY, CDR2 SVGEGT. The CDR3 DNA is TGTGCCAGCAGTGGGACGGACAGGGACCCTGCCTACGAGCAGTACTTC. Translated: CASSGTDRDPAYEQYF.

This clonotype was detected a few times. J is TRBJ2-2 and V is TRBV12-3 or TRBV12-4; tentatively, D is TRBD1 (6 bases). This CDR3 spans 13 amino acids. Deletions cut 7 bases from V and 4 bases from J, with 10 bases between. The CDR3 DNA sequence: TGTGCCAGCACAGGACAGTCCACCGGGGAGCTGTTTTTT. This translates into CASTGQSTGELFF.

J is TRBJ1-2 and V is TRBV18, with TRBD1 as a possible D gene (5 bases). The ends were cut back, 3 bases at V and 8 bases at J, with 16 bases in the middle. Germline CDR1 reads KGHSH; CDR2 reads LQKENI. This CDR3 is 14 amino acids long. The CDR3 coding sequence is TGTGCCAGCTCACCCCCGGACCAGGGCCTGGGCTACACCTTC. It is translated as CASSPPDQGLGYTF.

This chain joins TRBV25-1 and TRBJ1-6, with D hard to call. Germline V CDR1 and CDR2: MGHDK, SYGVNS. V lost 1 base, J lost 10 bases, and 11 bases lay in between. The CDR3 sequence is 14 residues long. The CDR3 is CASSEFRVGSPLHF. The CDR3 region has the DNA TGTGCCAGCAGTGAATTTCGAGTCGGCTCACCCCTCCACTTT.

This clonotype was counted only a few times. The CDR3 DNA is TGTGCCAGCAGCTTAAGCGGGGGAGACAATGAGCAGTTCTTC. It codes for CASSLSGGDNEQFF. This sequence joins TRBV11-2 and TRBJ2-1; 8 positions agree with TRBD2. J was trimmed by 5 bases and V by 2 bases; bases with no gene match: 2. Germline-derived CDR1 and CDR2 are SGHAT and FQNNGV. The CDR3 has 14 residues.

This clonotype was seen ten or more times. The gene calls are TRBV4-1 and TRBJ2-1, with D maybe TRBD1 (5 bases). CDR3 length: 19 residues. Germline V gene lookup returns CDR1 MGHRA and CDR2 YSYEKL. Between the trimmed V and J ends, which lost 0 bases and 0 bases, there was a span of 18 bases. The CDR3, as DNA: TGCGCCAGCAGCCAAGACCCTCCCTACAGGACGAGCTCCTACAATGAGCAGTTCTTC. It codes for CASSQDPPYRTSSYNEQFF.

This clonotype has just a few counts. This rearrangement joins TRBV4-1 to TRBJ2-5; 11 bases agree with TRBD2. J lost 5 bases, V lost 0 bases, and 5 bases had no gene match. Germline V gives CDR1 MGHRA, CDR2 YSYEKL. This CDR3 spans 16 amino acids. The CDR3 loop reads CASSQDGSGGAETQYF. The CDR3 DNA reads TGCGCCAGCAGCCAAGACGGTAGCGGGGGGGCGGAGACCCAGTACTTC.

V gene TRBV20-1 combines with J gene TRBJ2-7; TRBD2 matches 8 bases. The junction had 8 bases not matched to a gene; V was cut back by 8 bases and J by 2 bases. The CDR3 consists of 13 residues. CDR1 and CDR2 from the germline V gene are DFQATT and SNEGSKA (reference sequence). Here the CDR3 reads CSPQGGGTYEQYF. DNA for the CDR3: TGCAGTCCCCAAGGCGGGGGGACCTACGAGCAGTACTTC.

This clonotype was recorded a few times. The V and J genes are TRBV12-3 or TRBV12-4 and TRBJ1-2, with 8 bases matching TRBD1. With V trimmed by 7 bases and J by 4 bases, 5 bases remained unmatched. CDR3 length: 13 residues. The CDR3: CASIRTGTYGYTF. CDR3 bases: TGTGCCAGCATCAGGACAGGGACCTATGGCTACACCTTC.

In regard to this clonotype: A read error may account for a junction end that differs from germline. The rearrangement joins TRBV7-7 to TRBJ1-1, with D hard to call. Germline V gene sequence: CDR1 SSHAT, CDR2 FNYEAQ (reference sequence). This CDR3 spans 13 amino acids. In DNA form, the CDR3 reads TGTGCTAGCAGCTTAGGGAGGAACACTGAAGCTTTCTTT. Residues: CASSLGRNTEAFF.

CDR3 coding DNA: TGTGCCAGCAGTCTAGAGGGACCTGTGACCCAGTACTTC. As protein: CASSLEGPVTQYF. The chain has TRBV7-8 and TRBJ2-5; D is possibly TRBD1 or TRBD2 (5 bases each). Germline CDR1 reads SGHVS; CDR2 reads FQNEAQ. With 6 bases removed from V and 7 bases from J, the gap between germline ends came to 15 bases. The CDR3 consists of 13 residues.

This clonotype was recorded a few times. The rearrangement uses TRBV28 and TRBJ1-2; D is ambiguous. The CDR3 contains 12 residues. Between the trimmed V and J ends, which lost 2 bases and 6 bases, there was a span of 7 bases. The germline gives CDR1 MDHEN, CDR2 SYDVKM. The CDR3 sequence is CASSLGHDGYTF. The CDR3 nucleotides read TGTGCCAGCAGTTTAGGTCATGATGGCTACACCTTC.

This clonotype has a count of ten or more. The chain couples TRBV14 to TRBJ2-1; TRBD2 aligns across 9 bases. From germline, CDR1 is SGHDN and CDR2 FVKESK. This CDR3 spans 13 amino acids. V shed 4 bases, J shed 14 bases, and the junction held 9 bases outside the gene matches. Here the CDR3 DNA reads TGTGCCAGCAGCCCCTGGGGAGCGGGAGGAAAGTTCTTC. Amino acid sequence: CASSPWGAGGKFF.